These T cell receptor beta chains were read from a single sample in a study of Ad26.COV2.S vaccination and SARS-CoV-2 variants. This table comes from immunoSEQ multiplex PCR, and its TCRdb copy is limited to in-frame clones, with some not included. The sample has 250,000 to 300,000 clones; approximately 87% are singletons. Sequencing used peripheral blood, obtained in a trial of Ad26.COV2.S vaccine versus placebo. The receptor source for this set is a person between 18 and 60 years old who received the Ad26.COV2.S COVID-19 vaccine or a placebo. CDR3s include the opening cysteine and the closing phenylalanine or tryptophan. Expanded clones are given a class, and other clones once, few, many or no size at all.

j_gene | v_gene | abundance | CDR3aa
TRBJ1-1 | TRBV7-8 | - | CASSRHQNTEAFF
TRBJ1-1 | TRBV6-5 | once | CASSYAPTSATEAFF
TRBJ2-4 | TRBV10-1 | - | CASSVWLAKNIQYF
TRBJ1-2 | TRBV18 | - | CASSPPTGGKDGYTF
TRBJ2-7 | TRBV7-9 | - | CASSLTRGESSYEQYF
TRBJ1-5 | TRBV9 | - | CASSVGLVGSPQHF
TRBJ1-1 | TRBV6-5 | - | CASSYSTWEEAFF
TRBJ2-2 | TRBV24-1 | - | CATSDSPAGELFF
TRBJ2-1 | TRBV9 | - | CASSVGGLAGDEQFF
TRBJ1-1 | TRBV4-2 | once | CASSLRDRGMNTEAFF
TRBJ2-4 | TRBV19 | - | CASTRLAGGSNIQYF